These 21 T cell receptor beta chains share one sample of origin, sequenced in a study of T-cell reconstitution after alpha-beta-depleted transplantation in children. TCRbeta library construction was performed incorporating unique molecular identifiers. MiXCR, run by TCRdb on the PCR reads, gives a single entry per CDR3 protein. The sample yields over 450,000 distinct CDR3 sequences, about 10% seen once. The material sequenced was PBMCs, taken before TCRalphabeta/CD19-depleted stem cell transplant. Receptor source: a child aged 2-15 years with inherited bone marrow failure, due to receive a stem cell transplant.

The table lists this clonotype with many counts. CDR3 bases: TGTGCCAGCAGTCGGACAGGGGCCGGCAATCAGCCCCAGCATTTT. Translation: CASSRTGAGNQPQHF. The chain links TRBV27 to TRBJ1-5; 9 nucleotides line up with TRBD1. V lost 5 bases to trimming and J lost 2 bases; unmatched junction nucleotides: 4. This CDR3 is built from 15 residues. Germline V gene sequence: CDR1 MNHEY, CDR2 SMNVEV (reference sequence).

There are a few counts of this clonotype. The J gene is TRBJ1-1, the V gene TRBV6-2 or TRBV6-3; weak D call: TRBD1 (5 bases). The CDR3 is 14 amino acids. Trimming cost V 6 bases and J 6 bases, with 17 bases left between them. Per germline, CDR1 MNHEY and CDR2 SVGEGT. CDR3 residues: CASRRQGNNAEAFF. CDR3 DNA sequence: TGTGCCAGCAGGCGGCAGGGAAACAATGCTGAAGCTTTCTTT.

This clonotype was seen at least ten times. The chain recombines TRBV9 with TRBJ1-5; a possible D gene is TRBD1 (6 bases). Trimming shortened V by 2 bases and J by 1 base, and 10 bases separated the two germline ends. This CDR3 is built from 15 residues. Germline V gene data show CDR1 as SGDLS and CDR2 as YYNGEE. DNA of the CDR3: TGTGCCAGCAGCGTCTCGGGGGCAAGCAATCAGCCCCAGCATTTT. Amino acids: CASSVSGASNQPQHF.

In this sample, this clonotype turned up a few times. The chain joins TRBV6-2 or TRBV6-3 to TRBJ1-5; 7 bases match TRBD1. CDR3 length equals 17 residues. CDR1 and CDR2 from the germline V gene are MNHEY and SVGEGT. With 0 bases clipped from V and 5 bases from J, the junction kept 10 bases outside the gene matches. The CDR3 protein is CASSYSRGRAVDQPQHF. The CDR3 DNA is TGTGCCAGCAGTTACTCTAGGGGGCGTGCAGTGGATCAGCCCCAGCATTTT.

This clonotype showed up many times. The chain joins TRBV28 to TRBJ2-7; 10 bases align to TRBD2. The CDR3 sequence is 17 residues long. Germline loops: CDR1 MDHEN, CDR2 SYDVKM. The J segment lost 2 bases and the V segment lost 5 bases, leaving 12 bases of the junction unmatched. CDR3 loop: CASSPLLTSGTPYEQYF. The CDR3 DNA reads as TGTGCCAGCAGTCCCCTCCTTACTAGCGGGACCCCCTACGAGCAGTACTTC. Full variable domain (remainder filled in from reference TRBV28 and TRBJ2-7): DVKVTQSSRYLVKRTGEKVFLECVQDMDHENMFWYRQDPGLGLRLIYFSYDVKMKEKGDIPEGYSVSREKKERFSLILESASTNQTSMYLCASSPLLTSGTPYEQYFGPGTRLTVT.

The sample holds many counts of this clonotype. The genes are TRBV27 and TRBJ2-2, with 9 bases aligning to TRBD1. From germline, CDR1 is MNHEY and CDR2 SMNVEV (reference sequence). Unmatched junction bases numbered 6, after V lost 3 bases and J lost 4 bases. The CDR3 has 16 residues. For the CDR3, the DNA is TGTGCCAGCAGTTTCATACAGGGGGCAGGCACCGGGGAGCTGTTTTTT. It encodes CASSFIQGAGTGELFF.

CDR3 region: CAISGREEYEQYF. DNA of the CDR3: TGTGCCATCAGTGGGCGGGAGGAATACGAGCAGTACTTC. The chain employs TRBV10-3 and TRBJ2-7, with 8 positions matching TRBD2. CDR3 size: 13 residues. With V trimmed by 4 bases and J by 4 bases, 3 bases remained unmatched. From germline, CDR1 is ENHRY and CDR2 SYGVKD.

This clonotype was seen repeatedly, ten times or more. The chain links TRBV19 to TRBJ2-1; no reliable D call. The V end was cut by 2 bases, the J end by 0 bases, with 8 bases between. Germline V lookup: CDR1 LNHDA, CDR2 SQIVND (reference sequence). The CDR3 consists of 15 residues. DNA of the CDR3: TGTGCCAGTAGTATAACGGAAAACTCCTACAATGAGCAGTTCTTC. Translated: CASSITENSYNEQFF.

This clonotype was recorded at least ten times. The V gene is TRBV15, the J gene TRBJ2-3; TRBD2 matches at 14 bases. The CDR3 is made up of 19 amino acids. J was trimmed by 5 bases and V by 4 bases; bases with no gene match: 14. Germline V CDR1 and CDR2: LNHNV, YYDKDF (reference sequence). CDR3 loop: CATSIGTGGLAGEEDTQYF. CDR3 bases: TGTGCCACCAGCATCGGGACAGGGGGACTAGCGGGAGAGGAAGATACGCAGTATTTT.

This clonotype was found many times. The chain recombines TRBV4-3 with TRBJ2-5; TRBD2 matches 11 bases. Germline CDR1 is LGHNA and CDR2 is YSLEER. This CDR3 contains 17 residues. V shed 0 bases and J 7 bases; nucleotides not matched to a gene: 10. CDR3 nucleotides: TGCGCCAGCAGCCAAGAGGGGCCACTAGCGGGAGTTCGGACCCAGTACTTC. It translates to CASSQEGPLAGVRTQYF.

This clonotype was counted ten times or more. V and J are TRBV20-1 and TRBJ2-5, with 7 nucleotides matching TRBD2. The CDR3 is 13 residues long. After removal of 5 bases from V and 0 bases from J, the junction contained 3 bases not matched to a gene. Germline V CDR1 and CDR2: DFQATT, SNEGSKA (reference sequence). CDR3 region: CSASGLYQETQYF. The CDR3 region has the DNA TGCAGTGCTTCGGGACTATACCAAGAGACCCAGTACTTC.

Concerning this clonotype: This may arise from a read error, as a much more abundant clone is one base away. The chain couples TRBV6-2 or TRBV6-3 to TRBJ2-7; TRBD2 might be the D (6 bases). Germline V gene sequence: CDR1 MNHEY, CDR2 SVGEGT. This CDR3 has 14 residues. CDR3 DNA: TGTGCCAGCAGGAACAGCGGGCTCTCCTACGGGCAGTACTTC. Translated, it gives CASRNSGLSYGQYF.

This clonotype was detected many times. This is likely a read error, given that the CDR3 carries no conserved phenylalanine or tryptophan at its end. V gene TRBV14 combines with J gene TRBJ1-2, with D unresolved. The CDR3 sequence is 13 residues long. V lost 0 bases and J lost 8, with 10 bases in between. Germline CDR1 is SGHDN and CDR2 is FVKESK. This chain's CDR3 is CASSQDLRTGYTL. In DNA form, the CDR3 reads TGTGCCAGCAGCCAAGATTTAAGAACCGGCTACACCCTC.

This clonotype has ten or more counts. The CDR3 nucleotides are TGTGCCATCAGTGAACAGGACAGAGCAACCAAAAACATTCAGTACTTC. This encodes CAISEQDRATKNIQYF. The J gene is TRBJ2-4, the V gene TRBV10-3, with D possibly TRBD1 on 6 matching bases. Germline values: CDR1 ENHRY, CDR2 SYGVKD. Between the trimmed V and J ends, which lost 3 bases and 2 bases, there was a span of 14 bases. The CDR3 runs 16 residues.

This clonotype appeared many times. The chain recombines TRBV28 with TRBJ2-7, with D perhaps matching TRBD1 or TRBD2 (5 bases each). The germline CDR1 and CDR2 sequences are MDHEN and SYDVKM. V was pared by 3 bases and J by 6 bases, with 12 bases between. CDR3 length equals 13 residues. The chain's CDR3 is CASSFGARVEQYF. CDR3 nucleotide sequence: TGTGCCAGCAGTTTCGGGGCCCGTGTCGAGCAGTACTTC.

This clonotype was seen many times. The chain uses TRBV29-1 and TRBJ2-7; D not certain. The CDR3 spans 12 residues. CDR1 is SQVTM, CDR2 ANQGSEA, per germline. The ends were cut back, 0 bases at V and 3 bases at J, with 6 bases in the middle. CDR3 nucleotides: TGCAGCGTTGAAGATCAGAACTACGAGCAGTACTTC. Protein: CSVEDQNYEQYF.

This clonotype was seen ten or more times. This chain connects TRBV28 to TRBJ2-7; 10 positions match TRBD1. Germline lookup yields CDR1 MDHEN and CDR2 SYDVKM. The CDR3 has 14 residues. Unmatched junction bases numbered 3, after V lost 3 bases and J lost 4 bases. The CDR3 spells CASSFPGQGYEQYF. CDR3 in DNA: TGTGCCAGCAGTTTCCCGGGACAGGGGTACGAGCAGTACTTC.

This clonotype came up a few times. V and J are TRBV20-1 and TRBJ1-5; 7 bases are shared with TRBD1. Germline lookup yields CDR1 DFQATT and CDR2 SNEGSKA (reference sequence). CDR3 length equals 12 residues. V dropped 6 bases and J dropped 1; count of bases not matched to a gene: 0. The CDR3 DNA sequence: TGCAGTGCGGACAGGAGCAATCAGCCCCAGCATTTT. Its protein is CSADRSNQPQHF.

The sample holds many counts of this clonotype. This chain joins TRBV3-1 and TRBJ2-5; 8 positions match TRBD1. The junction had 2 bases not matched to a gene; V was cut back by 7 bases and J by 4 bases. The CDR3 sequence is 12 residues long. CDR1 is LGHDT and CDR2 is YNNKEL in the germline V gene (reference sequence). CDR3 sequence reads: CASTDRVETQYF. CDR3 sequence (DNA): TGTGCCAGCACGGACAGGGTAGAGACCCAGTACTTC.

The CDR3 sequence is CASSQKKGRGGKVYTGELFF. CDR3 bases: TGCGCCAGCAGCCAAAAGAAGGGTCGAGGCGGGAAGGTTTACACCGGGGAGCTGTTTTTT. This rearrangement joins TRBV4-1 to TRBJ2-2, with D possibly TRBD2 on 6 matching bases. The V end lost 2 bases, the J end lost 3 bases, and 25 bases lay between the germline ends. The CDR3 is 20 residues long. From germline, CDR1 is MGHRA and CDR2 YSYEKL.

In its sample, this clonotype was seen many times. The chain recombines TRBV10-2 with TRBJ2-7, with D unresolved. This CDR3 is built from 13 residues. From germline, CDR1 is WSHSY and CDR2 SAAADI. V was shortened by 8 bases and J by 3 bases, with 14 bases between the two germline ends. The chain's CDR3 is CASGFSQIYEQYF. The CDR3 DNA sequence: TGCGCCAGCGGTTTCAGCCAAATCTACGAGCAGTACTTC.